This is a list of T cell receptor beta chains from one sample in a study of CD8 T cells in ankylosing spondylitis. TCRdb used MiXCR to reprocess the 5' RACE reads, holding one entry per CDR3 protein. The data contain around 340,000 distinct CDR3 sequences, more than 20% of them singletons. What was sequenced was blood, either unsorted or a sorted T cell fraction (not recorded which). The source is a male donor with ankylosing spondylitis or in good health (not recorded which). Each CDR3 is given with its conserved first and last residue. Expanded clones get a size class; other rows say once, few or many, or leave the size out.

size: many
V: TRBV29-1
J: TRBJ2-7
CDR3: CSVEDRSYEQYF

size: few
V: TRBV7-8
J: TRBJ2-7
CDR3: CASSGSLSYEQYF

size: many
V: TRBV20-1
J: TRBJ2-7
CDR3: CSAATWGREAEQYF

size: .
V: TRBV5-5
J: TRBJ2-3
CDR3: CASSPGTSSADTQYF

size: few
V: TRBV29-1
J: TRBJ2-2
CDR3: CSVPRGGVMNTGELFF

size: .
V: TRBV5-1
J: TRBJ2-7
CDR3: CASSIQPGTDTYEQYF

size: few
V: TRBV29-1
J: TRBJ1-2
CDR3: CSVATGDGDGYTF

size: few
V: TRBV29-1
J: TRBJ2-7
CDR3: CSVGTPDSYEQYF

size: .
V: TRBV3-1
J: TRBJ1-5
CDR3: CASSPVAGRPQHF

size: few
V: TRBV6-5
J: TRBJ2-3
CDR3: CASSYGGAGADTQYF

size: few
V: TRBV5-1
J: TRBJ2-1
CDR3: CASSLPGMEQFF

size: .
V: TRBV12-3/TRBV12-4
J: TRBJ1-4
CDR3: CASNGLTHEKLFF

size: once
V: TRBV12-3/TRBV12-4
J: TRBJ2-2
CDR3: CASSNTGIWAGELFF

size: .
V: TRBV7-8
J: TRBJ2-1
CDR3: CASTPGTDYNEQFF

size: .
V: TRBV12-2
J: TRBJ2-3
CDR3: CASRRKDTQYF

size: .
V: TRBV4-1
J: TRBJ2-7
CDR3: CASSQDGVWAEQYF

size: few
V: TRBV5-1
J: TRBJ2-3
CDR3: CASSPHGGASTDTQYF

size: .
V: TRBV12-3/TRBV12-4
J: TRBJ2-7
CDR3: CASSLYRVEGEQYF

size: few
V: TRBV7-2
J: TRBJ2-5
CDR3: CASSGQDRDSETQYF

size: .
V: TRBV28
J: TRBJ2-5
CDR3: CASTLSWVAQETQYF

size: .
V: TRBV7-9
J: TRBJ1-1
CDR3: CASSLAYVNTEAFF

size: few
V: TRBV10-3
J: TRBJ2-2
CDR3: CAISPGTGELFF

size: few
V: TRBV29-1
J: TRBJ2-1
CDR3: CSVEDQWNEQFF

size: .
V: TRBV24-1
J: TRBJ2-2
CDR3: CATRGRTTGELFF

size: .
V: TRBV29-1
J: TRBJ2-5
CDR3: CSVNQETQYF

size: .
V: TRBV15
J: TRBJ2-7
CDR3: CATSDYRYEQYF

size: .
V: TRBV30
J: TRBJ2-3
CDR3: CAWSVLRQGGDTQYF

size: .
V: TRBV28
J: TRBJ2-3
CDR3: CASSFYREITDTQYF

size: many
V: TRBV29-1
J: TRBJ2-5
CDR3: CSVEEDRRGAETQYF